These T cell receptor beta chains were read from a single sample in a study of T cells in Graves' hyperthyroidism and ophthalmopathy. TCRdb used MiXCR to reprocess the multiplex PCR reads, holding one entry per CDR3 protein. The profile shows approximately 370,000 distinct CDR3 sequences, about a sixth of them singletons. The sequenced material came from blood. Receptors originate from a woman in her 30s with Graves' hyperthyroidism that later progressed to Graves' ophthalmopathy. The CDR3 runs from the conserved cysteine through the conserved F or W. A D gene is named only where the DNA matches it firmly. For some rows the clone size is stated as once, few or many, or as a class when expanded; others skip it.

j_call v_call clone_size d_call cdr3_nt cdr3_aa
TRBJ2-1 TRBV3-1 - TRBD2 TGTGCCAGCAGCCCACTAGCGGGACCCCCCAATGAGCAGTTCTTC CASSPLAGPPNEQFF
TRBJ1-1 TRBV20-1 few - TGCAGTGCTAGATCCCGTTTGAACAGGGACACTGAAGCTTTCTTT CSARSRLNRDTEAFF
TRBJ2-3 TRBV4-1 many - TGCGCCAGCAGCCCCGTGGGGGTCAGCACAGATACGCAGTATTTT CASSPVGVSTDTQYF
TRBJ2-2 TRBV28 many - TGTGCCAGCAGCCACAGGGTCGTCACCGGGGAGCTGTTTTTT CASSHRVVTGELFF
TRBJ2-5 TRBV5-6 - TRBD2 TGTGCCAGCAGCACTACCTGGGCGGGAGGGCCCGGGGCCCAAGAGACCCAGTACTTC CASSTTWAGGPGAQETQYF
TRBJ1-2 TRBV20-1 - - TGCAGTGCTCAAATGGGGCAGGTCCACTATGGCTACACCTTC CSAQMGQVHYGYTF
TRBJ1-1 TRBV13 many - TGTGCCAGCAGCGCCTTAACCCGAAACACTGAAGCTTTCTTT CASSALTRNTEAFF
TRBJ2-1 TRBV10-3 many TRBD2 TGTGCCATCAGTGAGCGGCTAGCGGTCGAAAATGAGCAGTTCTTC CAISERLAVENEQFF
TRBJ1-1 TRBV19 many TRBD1 TGTGCCAGTAGTTCAGGGACAGGCCAGATGAACACTGAAGCTTTCTTT CASSSGTGQMNTEAFF
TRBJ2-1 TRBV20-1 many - TGCAGTGCTAGAGATAAGGGGGACTACAATGAGCAGTTCTTC CSARDKGDYNEQFF
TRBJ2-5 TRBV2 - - TGTGCCAGCAGCACCGACCGCCTACAAGAGACCCAGTACTTC CASSTDRLQETQYF
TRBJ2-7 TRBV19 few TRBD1 TGTGCCAGTAGTATTTGGACAGGGGCCCCCTACGAGCAGTACTTC CASSIWTGAPYEQYF
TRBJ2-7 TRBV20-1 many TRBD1 TGCAGTGCGGGACAGGGGTCCTACGAGCAGTACTTC CSAGQGSYEQYF
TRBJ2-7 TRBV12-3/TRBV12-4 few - TGTGCCAGCAGTGCCCTGGGGACACTCTCCTACGAGCAGTACTTC CASSALGTLSYEQYF
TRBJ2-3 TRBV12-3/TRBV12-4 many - TGTGCCAGCACAGAACTAGGGACATCAGATACGCAGTATTTT CASTELGTSDTQYF
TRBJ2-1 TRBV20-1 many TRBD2 TGCAGTGCTCGGGGAGCGGGGGGACGCAATGAGCAGTTCTTC CSARGAGGRNEQFF
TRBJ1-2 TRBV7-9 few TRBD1 TGTGCCAGCAGTTCAAGACAGGGACTCCCCTATGGCTACACCTTC CASSSRQGLPYGYTF
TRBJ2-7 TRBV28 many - TGTGCCAGCAGTGGAGGTCCCGAGCAGTACTTC CASSGGPEQYF
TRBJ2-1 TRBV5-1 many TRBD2 TGCGCCAGCAGCTTGCCCCTTAGCGGGGGGTTCTCGGATGAGCAGTTCTTC CASSLPLSGGFSDEQFF
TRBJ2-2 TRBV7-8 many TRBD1 TGTGCCAGCAGACGGGACAGGACGAACACCGGGGAGCTGTTTTTT CASRRDRTNTGELFF
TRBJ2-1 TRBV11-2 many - TGTGCCAGCAGCAGTCTAAGGGGCTCCTACAATGAGCAGTTCTTC CASSSLRGSYNEQFF
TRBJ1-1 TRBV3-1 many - TGTGCCAGCAGCCAAAACCTGGGACGTGCGATAGAAGCTTTCTTT CASSQNLGRAIEAFF
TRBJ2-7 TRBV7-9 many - TGTGCCAGCAGCTCCGACGGGTTCTCCTACGAGCAGTACTTC CASSSDGFSYEQYF
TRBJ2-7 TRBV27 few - TGTGCCAGCTCCCGACTACCGTACGAGCAGTACTTC CASSRLPYEQYF
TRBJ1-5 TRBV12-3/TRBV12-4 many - TGTGCCAGCAGTCCGTTAACTGGACAGCCCCAGCATTTT CASSPLTGQPQHF
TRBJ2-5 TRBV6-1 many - TGTGCCAGCGGACGGGAGACCCAGTACTTC CASGRETQYF
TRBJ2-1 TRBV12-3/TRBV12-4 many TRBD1 TGTGCCAGCAGTTGGGCCGACAGGGAAAATGAGCAGTTCTTC CASSWADRENEQFF
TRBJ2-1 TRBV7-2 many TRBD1 TGTGCCAGCAGCACATTCGAAGGGACAGCGTACAATGAGCAGTTCTTC CASSTFEGTAYNEQFF
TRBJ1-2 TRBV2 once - TGTGCCAGCAGTGAAGCCAGCCTCTATGGCTACACCTTC CASSEASLYGYTF
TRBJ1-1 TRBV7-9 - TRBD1 TGTGCCAGCCTCCTCTCGGGGGACAGGAACACTGAGGCTTTCTTT CASLLSGDRNTEAFF
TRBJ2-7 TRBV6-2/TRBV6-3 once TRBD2 TGTGCCAGCAGTTACCTAGCGGGAGCACCCTACGAGCAGTACTTC CASSYLAGAPYEQYF
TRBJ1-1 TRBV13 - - TGTGCCAGCAGCCACGAGGGCAGGAACACTGAAGCTTTCTTT CASSHEGRNTEAFF
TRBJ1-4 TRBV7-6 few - TGTGCCAGCAGCTTTAGAGGGGGGGGTAATGAAAAACTGTTTTTT CASSFRGGGNEKLFF
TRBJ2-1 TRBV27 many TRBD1 TGTGCCAGTCAGAGACAGGGGGCAGGCAATGAGCAGTTCTTC CASQRQGAGNEQFF
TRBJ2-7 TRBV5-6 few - TGTGCCAGCAGCCCGGACGGAGCCTACGAGCAGTACTTC CASSPDGAYEQYF
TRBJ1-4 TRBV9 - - TGTGCCAGCAGCGAGGCGGCAGCATCGAATGAAAAACTGTTTTTT CASSEAAASNEKLFF
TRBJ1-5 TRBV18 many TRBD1 TGTGCCAGCTCACCACCGGACAGGGTAAATCAGCCCCAGCATTTT CASSPPDRVNQPQHF
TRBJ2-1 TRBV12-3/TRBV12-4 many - TGTGCCAGCATTAGGGGATGGACGGATTACAATGAGCAGTTCTTC CASIRGWTDYNEQFF
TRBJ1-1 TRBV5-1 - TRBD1 TGCGCCAGCAGCTCGGACAGGGGAGAAGCTTTCTTT CASSSDRGEAFF
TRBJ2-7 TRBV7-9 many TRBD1 TGTGCCAGCAGCTCACCACCGGGACAGGAATCCTACGAGCAGTACTTC CASSSPPGQESYEQYF
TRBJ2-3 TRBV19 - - TGTGCCAGTAGTATTCGGCAAATCACAGATACGCAGTATTTT CASSIRQITDTQYF
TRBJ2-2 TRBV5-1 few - TGCGCCAGCAGCTTGGTATCTCCCGGGGAGCTGTTTTTT CASSLVSPGELFF
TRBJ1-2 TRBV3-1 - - TGTGCCAGCAGCCCGACGGCTAACTATGGCTGCACCTTC CASSPTANYGCTF
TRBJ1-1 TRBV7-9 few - TGTGCCAGCAGCCCGCTGGGGACTTTCGCCACTGAAGCTTTCTTT CASSPLGTFATEAFF
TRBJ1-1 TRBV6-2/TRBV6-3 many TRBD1 TGTGCCAGCAGTTACGGTACAGGGGGCTTATCGACTGAAGCTTTCTTT CASSYGTGGLSTEAFF
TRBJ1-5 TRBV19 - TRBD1 TGTGCCGGTAGTATCGGACAGGGTAAACAGCCCCAGCATTTT CAGSIGQGKQPQHF
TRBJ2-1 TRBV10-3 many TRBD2 TGTGCCATCAGTGGGTACGGGACTAACTACAATGAGCAGTTCTTC CAISGYGTNYNEQFF
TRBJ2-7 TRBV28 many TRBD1 TGTGCCAGCAGTTTATCTCGTCAAACCCCCGGGACAGGGGGCTACTCCTACGAGCAGTACTTC CASSLSRQTPGTGGYSYEQYF
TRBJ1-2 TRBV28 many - TGTGCCAGCAGTTTAGCCGCTCTAGGGGGGGGCCTAGGCTACACCTTC CASSLAALGGGLGYTF
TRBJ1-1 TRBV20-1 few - TGCAGTGCGTTTACAAAATCGCCTGAAGCTTTCTTT CSAFTKSPEAFF
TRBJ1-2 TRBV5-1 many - TGCGCCAGCAGCTTGGGGGACTTGGGAGATGGCTACACCTTC CASSLGDLGDGYTF
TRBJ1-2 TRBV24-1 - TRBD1 TGTGCCACCAGTATTCCGGGACAGGGGGTCTATGGCTACACCTTC CATSIPGQGVYGYTF
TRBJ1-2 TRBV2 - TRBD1 TGTGCCAGCAGTCTTGGACAGGGGGCGCAGAGCTATGGTTACACCTTC CASSLGQGAQSYGYTF